This T cell receptor beta chain was sequenced in a study of CXCR3-negative and CXCR3-positive naive CD8 T cells. Germline CDR1 MNHEY, CDR2 SMNVEV (reference sequence). The CDR3 is 13 residues long. The TRB libraries of cDNA were built by UMI-labeled 5' RACE. TCRdb reprocessed the 5' RACE reads, keeping one entry per CDR3 protein, no DNA. The sample has about 130,000 distinct CDR3 sequences. The sequenced sample consisted of naive CXCR3- CD8+ T cells from blood. Subset noted: CD45RO-CCR7+CD27+CD95- naive CD8+ T cells lacking CXCR3 (TNR3-). This TCR derives from a human donor in good health. Some clones in this sample may be carry-over from other donors' samples. This rearrangement joins TRBV27 to TRBJ2-7; checking the TCRdb D call of TRBD2 is not possible without DNA. The CDR3 region is CASGRTAFGGQYF.